The next 18 T cell receptor beta chains were all read from a single sample in a study of blood T cell repertoires in COVID-19. This table comes from immunoSEQ multiplex PCR, and its TCRdb copy is limited to in-frame clones, with some not included. The profile shows a few hundred thousand clones, about 85% of them singletons. Input material: peripheral blood. These TCRs come from a young woman with acute or convalescent COVID-19.

The chain recombines TRBV2 with TRBJ1-5; 9 bases fit TRBD1. V lost 1 base to trimming and J lost 5 bases; unmatched junction nucleotides: 6. Germline values: CDR1 SNHLY, CDR2 FYNNEI. The CDR3 has 16 residues. The CDR3 sequence is CASSEGFGQGYQPQHF. The CDR3 DNA sequence: TGTGCCAGCAGTGAAGGTTTCGGACAGGGGTATCAGCCCCAGCATTTT.

A word on this clone: This may come from a read error, since a much larger clone is one base off. The chain links TRBV7-3 to TRBJ1-1; possible D gene TRBD1, 5 bases. The V end was cut by 4 bases, the J end by 1 base, with 7 bases between. CDR1 is SGHTA, CDR2 FQGTGA, per germline. The CDR3 is made up of 13 amino acids. CDR3 nucleotide sequence: TGTGCCAGCAGCTATGACAGGAACACTGAAGCTTTCTTT. The encoded protein is CASSYDRNTEAFF.

The chain uses TRBV7-3 and TRBJ2-7, with 7 nucleotides matching TRBD1. In germline, CDR1 is SGHTA, CDR2 FQGTGA. With 4 bases clipped from V and 2 bases from J, the junction kept 8 bases outside the gene matches. The CDR3 covers 15 residues. The CDR3 sequence: CASSSAGGWAYEQYF. CDR3 in DNA: TGTGCCAGCAGCTCCGCAGGGGGTTGGGCCTACGAGCAGTACTTC.

This chain links TRBV10-2 with TRBJ2-7; 8 bases line up with TRBD1. This CDR3 has 14 residues. Unmatched junction bases numbered 5, after V lost 3 bases and J lost 4 bases. From germline, CDR1 is WSHSY and CDR2 SAAADI. The CDR3 loop reads CASSDSTGVYEQYF. Written as DNA, the CDR3 is TGCGCCAGCAGTGATTCGACAGGGGTGTACGAGCAGTACTTC.

The CDR3 here is CASSLALQGTGTYEQYF. CDR3 in DNA: TGTGCCAGCAGCTTAGCGCTTCAGGGGACAGGGACCTACGAGCAGTACTTC. The chain has TRBV7-9 and TRBJ2-7; 9 nucleotides line up with TRBD1. This CDR3 contains 17 residues. Losses at the gene ends were 0 bases for V and 2 bases for J; bases not matched to a gene: 8. Germline V gives CDR1 SEHNR, CDR2 FQNEAQ (reference sequence).

The chain has TRBV19 and TRBJ2-7, with a tentative D call TRBD1 (6 bases). Trimming left V 4 bases short and J 2 bases short, with 12 bases between. This CDR3 comprises 14 residues. Germline CDR1 and CDR2: LNHDA and SQIVND (reference sequence). The CDR3 DNA reads as TGTGCCAGTAGTAGATCCAGGGGAACCTACGAGCAGTACTTC. This encodes CASSRSRGTYEQYF.

This clone was seen more than once but under ten times. The chain carries TRBV4-1 and TRBJ1-4; D uncertain. With 5 bases removed from V and 5 bases from J, the gap between germline ends came to 15 bases. Germline assignment: CDR1 MGHRA and CDR2 YSYEKL. This CDR3 spans 15 amino acids. CDR3 sequence reads: CASSKHHLLNEKLFF. CDR3 nucleotide sequence: TGCGCCAGCAGCAAACACCACCTTTTGAATGAAAAACTGTTTTTT.

This chain joins TRBV15 and TRBJ2-5, with TRBD2 matching 9 bases. The germline V gene has CDR1 LNHNV and CDR2 YYDKDF (reference sequence). V shed 0 bases, J shed 5 bases, and the junction held 10 bases outside the gene matches. The CDR3 spans 17 residues. The CDR3 region has the DNA TGTGCCACCAGCAGAGATCCCGCGGGAGGGCGCCGGGAGACCCAGTACTTC. It specifies CATSRDPAGGRRETQYF.

The CDR3 protein is CAISEIGGGGDEQFF. Written as DNA, the CDR3 is TGTGCCATCAGTGAGATCGGGGGGGGAGGCGATGAGCAGTTCTTC. The V and J genes are TRBV10-3 and TRBJ2-1; 8 positions match TRBD2. This CDR3 spans 15 amino acids. The V gene's germline CDR1 is ENHRY and CDR2 SYGVKD. V lost 2 bases and J lost 8; bases outside the gene matches: 8.

This clone was detected once. V usage is TRBV6-5 and J usage is TRBJ1-1, with 7 bases matching TRBD1. This CDR3 comprises 14 residues. The germline gives CDR1 MNHEY, CDR2 SVGAGI. With V trimmed by 5 bases and J by 5 bases, 8 bases remained unmatched. DNA of the CDR3: TGTGCCAGCAGTCCCTGGACAGGCCAGACTGAAGCTTTCTTT. Translation gives CASSPWTGQTEAFF.

J is TRBJ2-3 and V is TRBV19; 9 bases match TRBD2. Trimming cost V 3 bases and J 2 bases; bases outside gene matches: 6. CDR1 and CDR2 from the germline V gene are LNHDA and SQIVND (reference sequence). The CDR3 is 16 amino acids. The CDR3 nucleotides are TGTGCCAGTAGTATCGGCGGGAGGGCCATCACAGATACGCAGTATTTT. It translates to CASSIGGRAITDTQYF.

The rearrangement links TRBV27 to TRBJ1-5; D remains ambiguous. Germline-derived CDR1 and CDR2 are MNHEY and SMNVEV (reference sequence). V was shortened by 5 bases and J by 0 bases, with 11 bases between the two germline ends. The CDR3 is 15 residues long. CDR3 in amino acids: CASSPSTSSNQPQHF. Written as DNA, the CDR3 is TGTGCCAGCAGTCCTTCCACATCTAGCAATCAGCCCCAGCATTTT.

The V call is TRBV6-6, the J call TRBJ2-5; a weak D match, TRBD1 (5 bases). The CDR3 length is 16 residues. CDR1 is MNHNY, CDR2 SVGAGI, per germline (reference sequence). Between the trimmed V and J ends, which lost 0 bases and 5 bases, there was a span of 16 bases. In DNA, the CDR3 is TGTGCCAGCAGTTACTCGATAACGTGGGGCTCGGAGACCCAGTACTTC. It is translated as CASSYSITWGSETQYF.

The rearrangement joins TRBV5-6 to TRBJ1-2, with 7 bases aligning to TRBD1. The germline V gene encodes CDR1 SGHDT and CDR2 YYEEEE. V was clipped by 1 base and J by 6 bases; unmatched bases: 9. The CDR3 length is 15 residues. DNA of the CDR3: TGTGCCAGCAGCTTGCTCATACGACAGGGAGATGGCTACACCTTC. It specifies CASSLLIRQGDGYTF.

The chain links TRBV7-9 to TRBJ2-2, with D perhaps TRBD1 (6 bases). CDR1 and CDR2 from the germline V gene are SEHNR and FQNEAQ (reference sequence). The CDR3 extends over 16 amino acids. V was clipped by 6 bases and J by 1 base, with 15 bases between them. The CDR3 reads CASSSTGYENTGELFF. The CDR3 coding sequence is TGTGCCAGCAGTTCGACAGGTTACGAGAACACCGGGGAGCTGTTTTTT. The full variable domain, with the rest looked up from reference TRBV7-9 and TRBJ2-2, is DTGVSQNPRHKITKRGQNVTFRCDPISEHNRLYWYRQTLGQGPEFLTYFQNEAQLEKSRLLSDRFSAERPKGSFSTLEIQRTEQGDSAMYLCASSSTGYENTGELFFGEGSRLTVL.

In the case of this clone: At one end the junction does not follow the germline gene, possibly because of a read error. The rearrangement uses TRBV28 and TRBJ2-1; 7 bases are a match to TRBD2. Germline V gives CDR1 MDHEN, CDR2 SYDVKM. The CDR3 is 14 residues long. Here the CDR3 reads CASSLWEAGNEQFF. The DNA of the CDR3 is TGTGCCAGCAGTCTATGGGAAGCGGGGAATGAGCAGTTCTTC.

V gene TRBV10-3 combines with J gene TRBJ2-5; D may be TRBD1 (7 bases). The CDR3 contains 15 residues. Germline CDR1 and CDR2: ENHRY and SYGVKD. V was pared by 2 bases and J by 2 bases, with 12 bases between. In nucleotides, the CDR3 is TGTGCCATCAGTGAGGCGGGACAGCCTCAAGAGACCCAGTACTTC. Translation: CAISEAGQPQETQYF.

The chain joins TRBV10-2 to TRBJ2-1, with D possibly being TRBD2 (5 bases). CDR3 length: 16 residues. Germline values: CDR1 WSHSY, CDR2 SAAADI. Trimming shortened V by 6 bases and J by 0 bases, and 15 bases separated the two germline ends. CDR3 loop: CASRASGKSSYNEQFF. CDR3 bases: TGCGCCAGCAGGGCAAGCGGCAAGAGCTCCTACAATGAGCAGTTCTTC.